The source of this T cell receptor (beta chain) is a study of CD8 T cells in Susac syndrome. The overall study: Within the group of sequenced Susac syndrome patients, roughly 6 had active disease and eight or nine were in remission. Study observations and caveats: The Susac syndrome CD4+ T cell repertoires displayed no clonal expansion.

Reverse transcription of about 0.45 to 1 ug RNA was carried out with random hexamers. Multiplex PCR with immunoSEQ amplified the TCR beta CDR3 across 54 Vbeta and 13 Jbeta. TCRdb redid the calling of the immunoSEQ multiplex PCR reads with MiXCR, one entry per CDR3 protein. The repertoire holds about 150,000 distinct CDR3 sequences, with approximately 96% as singletons. As to this clonotype: What it recognizes is unknown.

This CDR3 is 15 amino acids long. Germline V lookup: CDR1 MDHEN, CDR2 SYDVKM. V lost 6 bases and J lost 0, with 15 bases in between. Negative isolation yielded CD4+ and CD8+ T cells, and FACS enriched TEMRA cells. The V call is TRBV28, the J call TRBJ2-7; TRBD1 might be the D (6 bases). The receptor was isolated from a human donor with Susac syndrome. The sample comprised CD4+ T cells from PBMCs. The CDR3 loop reads CASRPDRILSYEQYF. As DNA, the CDR3 is TGTGCCAGCAGACCAGACAGGATCCTCTCCTACGAGCAGTACTTC. Using reference TRBV28 and TRBJ2-7 for the parts outside the CDR3, the full variable domain is DVKVTQSSRYLVKRTGEKVFLECVQDMDHENMFWYRQDPGLGLRLIYFSYDVKMKEKGDIPEGYSVSREKKERFSLILESASTNQTSMYLCASRPDRILSYEQYFGPGTRLTVT.